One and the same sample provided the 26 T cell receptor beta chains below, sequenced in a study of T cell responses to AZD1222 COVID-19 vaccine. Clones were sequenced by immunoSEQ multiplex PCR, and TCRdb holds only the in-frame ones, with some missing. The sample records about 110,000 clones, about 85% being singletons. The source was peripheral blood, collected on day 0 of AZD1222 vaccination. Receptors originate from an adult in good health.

Written as DNA, the CDR3 is TGTGCCAGCAGCTTAAGCGGGGGCTCCGAGGGTGAGCAGTTCTTC. It codes for CASSLSGGSEGEQFF. This sequence joins TRBV7-9 and TRBJ2-1; the match to TRBD2 covers 8 bases. The ends lost 2 bases at V and 9 bases at J; junction bases unmatched: 9. Germline-derived CDR1 and CDR2 are SEHNR and FQNEAQ (reference sequence). CDR3 size: 15 residues.

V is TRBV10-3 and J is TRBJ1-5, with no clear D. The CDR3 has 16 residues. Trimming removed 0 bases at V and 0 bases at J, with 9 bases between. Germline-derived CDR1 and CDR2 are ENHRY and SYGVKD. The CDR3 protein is CAISESPAGSNQPQHF. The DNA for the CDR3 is TGTGCCATCAGTGAGTCCCCGGCTGGTAGCAATCAGCCCCAGCATTTT.

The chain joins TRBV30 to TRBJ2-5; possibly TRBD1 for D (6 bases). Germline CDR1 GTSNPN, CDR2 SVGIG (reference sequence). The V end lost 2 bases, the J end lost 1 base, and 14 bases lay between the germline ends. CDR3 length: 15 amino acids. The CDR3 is CAWSPTSQGQETQYF. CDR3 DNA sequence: TGTGCCTGGAGTCCGACTTCACAGGGCCAAGAGACCCAGTACTTC.

The CDR3 nucleotides read TGTGCCAGCAGCCAGGGGGGGGGATGGCCAGATACGCAGTATTTT. This codes for CASSQGGGWPDTQYF. J is TRBJ2-3 and V is TRBV3-1 (or the pseudogene TRBV3-2); 7 nucleotides agree with TRBD2. Germline V gene lookup returns CDR1 LGHDT and CDR2 YNNKEL (reference sequence). V gave up 3 bases and J gave up 4 bases; unmatched junction bases: 7. The CDR3 spans 15 residues.

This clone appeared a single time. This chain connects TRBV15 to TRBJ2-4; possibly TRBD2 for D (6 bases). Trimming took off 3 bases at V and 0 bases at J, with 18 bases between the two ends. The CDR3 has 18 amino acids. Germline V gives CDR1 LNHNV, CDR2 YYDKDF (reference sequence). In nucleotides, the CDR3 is TGTGCCACCAGCAGGGGACTGCTAAGCAAACTAGCCAAAAACATTCAGTACTTC. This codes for CATSRGLLSKLAKNIQYF.

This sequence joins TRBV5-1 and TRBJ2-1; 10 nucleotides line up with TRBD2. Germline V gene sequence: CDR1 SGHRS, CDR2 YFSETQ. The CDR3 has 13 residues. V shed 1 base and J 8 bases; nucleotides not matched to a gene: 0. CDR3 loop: CASSLLAGDEQFF. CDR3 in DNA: TGCGCCAGCAGCTTGCTAGCGGGGGATGAGCAGTTCTTC.

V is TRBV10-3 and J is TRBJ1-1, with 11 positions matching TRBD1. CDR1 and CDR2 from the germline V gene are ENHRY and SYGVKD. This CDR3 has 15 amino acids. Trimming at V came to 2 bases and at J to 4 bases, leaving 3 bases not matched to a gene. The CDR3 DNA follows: TGTGCCATCAGTGAGGCCGGGACAGGGGGCACTGAAGCTTTCTTT. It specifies CAISEAGTGGTEAFF.

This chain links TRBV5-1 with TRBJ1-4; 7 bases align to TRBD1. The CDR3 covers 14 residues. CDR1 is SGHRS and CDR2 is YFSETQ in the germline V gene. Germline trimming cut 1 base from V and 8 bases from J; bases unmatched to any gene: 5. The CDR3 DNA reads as TGCGCCAGCAGCTTGAGACAGGGTCGGGAAAAACTGTTTTTT. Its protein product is CASSLRQGREKLFF.

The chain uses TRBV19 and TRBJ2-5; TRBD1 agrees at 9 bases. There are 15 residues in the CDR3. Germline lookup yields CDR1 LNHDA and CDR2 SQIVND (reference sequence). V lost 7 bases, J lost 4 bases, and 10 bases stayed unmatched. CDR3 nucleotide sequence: TGTGCCAGTACCCCCGGGACAGGGTTGGGAGAGACCCAGTACTTC. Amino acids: CASTPGTGLGETQYF.

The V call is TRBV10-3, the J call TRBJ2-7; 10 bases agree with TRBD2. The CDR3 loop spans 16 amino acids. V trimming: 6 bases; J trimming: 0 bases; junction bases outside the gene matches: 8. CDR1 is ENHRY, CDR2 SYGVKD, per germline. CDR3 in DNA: TGTGCCATCAGCGACATACTAGCGGGGAGCTCCTACGAGCAGTACTTC. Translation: CAISDILAGSSYEQYF.

The CDR3 reads CASSDRQDVGEKLFF. The DNA of the CDR3 is TGTGCCAGTAGTGACCGACAGGATGTGGGTGAAAAACTGTTTTTT. The V and J genes are TRBV19 and TRBJ1-4, with D possibly TRBD1 on 6 matching bases. Germline V gene lookup returns CDR1 LNHDA and CDR2 SQIVND (reference sequence). Trimming stripped 5 bases from V and 7 bases from J, with 17 bases between. This CDR3 contains 15 residues. Combining the CDR3 with reference TRBV19 and TRBJ1-4 gives the whole variable domain DGGITQSPKYLFRKEGQNVTLSCEQNLNHDAMYWYRQDPGQGLRLIYYSQIVNDFQKGDIAEGYSVSREKKESFPLTVTSAQKNPTAFYLCASSDRQDVGEKLFFGSGTQLSVL.

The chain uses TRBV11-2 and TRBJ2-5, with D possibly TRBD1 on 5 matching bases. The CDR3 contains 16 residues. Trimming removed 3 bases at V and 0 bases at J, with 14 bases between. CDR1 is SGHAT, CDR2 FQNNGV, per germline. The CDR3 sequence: CASSFGTGPYQETQYF. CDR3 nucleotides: TGTGCCAGCAGCTTTGGCACAGGACCGTACCAAGAGACCCAGTACTTC.

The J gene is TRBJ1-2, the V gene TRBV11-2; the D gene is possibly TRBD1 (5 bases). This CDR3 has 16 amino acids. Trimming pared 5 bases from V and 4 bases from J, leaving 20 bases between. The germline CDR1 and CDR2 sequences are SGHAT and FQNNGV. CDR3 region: CASSPTGGAVGYGYTF. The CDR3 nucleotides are TGTGCCAGCAGCCCAACCGGTGGGGCAGTAGGCTATGGCTACACCTTC.

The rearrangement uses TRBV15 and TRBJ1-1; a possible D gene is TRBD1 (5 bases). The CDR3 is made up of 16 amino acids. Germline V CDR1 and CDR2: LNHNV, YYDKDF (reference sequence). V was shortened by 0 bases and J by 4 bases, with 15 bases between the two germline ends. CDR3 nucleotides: TGTGCCACCAGCAGAGATGGAGACAGAGGGAGCACTGAAGCTTTCTTT. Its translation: CATSRDGDRGSTEAFF. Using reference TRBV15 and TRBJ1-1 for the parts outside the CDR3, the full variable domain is DAMVIQNPRYQVTQFGKPVTLSCSQTLNHNVMYWYQQKSSQAPKLLFHYYDKDFNNEADTPDNFQSRRPNTSFCFLDIRSPGLGDTAMYLCATSRDGDRGSTEAFFGQGTRLTVV.

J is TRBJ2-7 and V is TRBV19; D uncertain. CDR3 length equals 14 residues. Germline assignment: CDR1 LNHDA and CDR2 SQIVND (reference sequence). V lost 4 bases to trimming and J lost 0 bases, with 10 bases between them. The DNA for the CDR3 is TGTGCCAGTAGTAGTACAGCGAGCTCCTACGAGCAGTACTTC. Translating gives CASSSTASSYEQYF.

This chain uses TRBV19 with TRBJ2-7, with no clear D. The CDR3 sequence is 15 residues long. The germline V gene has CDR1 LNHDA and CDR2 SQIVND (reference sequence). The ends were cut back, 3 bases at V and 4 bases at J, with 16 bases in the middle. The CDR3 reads CASSIGLSPRYEQYF. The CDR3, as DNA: TGTGCCAGTAGTATTGGTCTCAGCCCTCGTTACGAGCAGTACTTC.

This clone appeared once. The CDR3 loop reads CASSPRQGIYEKLFF. For the CDR3, the DNA is TGTGCCAGCAGTCCCCGACAGGGCATCTATGAAAAACTGTTTTTT. The rearrangement uses TRBV27 and TRBJ1-4; 7 bases agree with TRBD1. The V gene end was trimmed by 5 bases and the J gene end by 6 bases; junction bases not matched to a gene: 9. The CDR3 consists of 15 residues. Germline values: CDR1 MNHEY, CDR2 SMNVEV (reference sequence).

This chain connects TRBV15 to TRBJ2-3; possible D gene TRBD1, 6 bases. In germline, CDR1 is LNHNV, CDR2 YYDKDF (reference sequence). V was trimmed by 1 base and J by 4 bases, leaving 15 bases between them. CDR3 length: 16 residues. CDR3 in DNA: TGTGCCACCAGCAGAGTTATAGGCTCAGGGGCAGATACGCAGTATTTT. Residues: CATSRVIGSGADTQYF.

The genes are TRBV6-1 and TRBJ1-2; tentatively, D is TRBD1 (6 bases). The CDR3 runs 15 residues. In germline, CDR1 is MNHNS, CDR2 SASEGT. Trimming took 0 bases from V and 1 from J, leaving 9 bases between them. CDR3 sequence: CASSEAGHLNYGYTF. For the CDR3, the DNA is TGTGCCAGCAGTGAAGCGGGACACCTTAACTATGGCTACACCTTC.

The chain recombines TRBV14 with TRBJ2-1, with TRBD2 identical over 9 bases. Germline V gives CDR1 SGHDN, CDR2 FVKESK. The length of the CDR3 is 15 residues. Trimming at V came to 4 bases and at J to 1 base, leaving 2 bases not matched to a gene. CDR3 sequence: CASSPSGRSYNEQFF. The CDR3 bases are TGTGCCAGCAGCCCCAGCGGGAGGTCCTACAATGAGCAGTTCTTC.

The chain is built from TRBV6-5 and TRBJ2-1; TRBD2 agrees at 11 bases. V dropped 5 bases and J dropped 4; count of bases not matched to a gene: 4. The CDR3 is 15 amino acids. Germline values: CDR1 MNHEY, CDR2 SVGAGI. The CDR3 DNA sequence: TGTGCCAGCAGTATTAGCGGGGGGGCATACAATGAGCAGTTCTTC. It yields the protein CASSISGGAYNEQFF.

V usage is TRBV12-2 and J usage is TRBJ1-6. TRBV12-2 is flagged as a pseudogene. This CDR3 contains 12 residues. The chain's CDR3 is CASRFYNSPLHF. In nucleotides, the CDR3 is TGTGCAAGTCGCTTCTATAATTCACCCCTCCACTTT.

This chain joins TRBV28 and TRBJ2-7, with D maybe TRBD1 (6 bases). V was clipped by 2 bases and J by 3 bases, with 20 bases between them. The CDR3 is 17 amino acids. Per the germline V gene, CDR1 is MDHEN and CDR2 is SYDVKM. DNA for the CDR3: TGTGCCAGCAGTTTAAGGCCCGGGTGGGACAACCGCTACGAGCAGTACTTC. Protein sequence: CASSLRPGWDNRYEQYF.

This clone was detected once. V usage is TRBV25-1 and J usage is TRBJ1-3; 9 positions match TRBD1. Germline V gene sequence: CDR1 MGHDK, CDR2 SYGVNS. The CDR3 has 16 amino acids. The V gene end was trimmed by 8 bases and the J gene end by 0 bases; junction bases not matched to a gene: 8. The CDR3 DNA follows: TGTGCCAGCGCGGGGACAGGGATGGCCTCTGGAAACACCATATATTTT. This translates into CASAGTGMASGNTIYF.

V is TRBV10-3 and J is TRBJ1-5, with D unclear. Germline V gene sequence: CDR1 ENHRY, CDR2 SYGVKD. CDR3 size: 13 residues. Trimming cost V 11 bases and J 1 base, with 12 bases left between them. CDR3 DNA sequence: TGTGCCTCGGGGTATAACAGCAATCAGCCCCAGCATTTT. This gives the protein CASGYNSNQPQHF.

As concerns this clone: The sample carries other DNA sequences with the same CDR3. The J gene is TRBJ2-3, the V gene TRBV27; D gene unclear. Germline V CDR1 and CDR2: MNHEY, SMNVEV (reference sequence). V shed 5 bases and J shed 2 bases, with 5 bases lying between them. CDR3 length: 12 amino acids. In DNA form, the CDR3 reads TGTGCCAGCAGTACCCTCACAGATACGCAGTATTTT. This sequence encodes CASSTLTDTQYF.